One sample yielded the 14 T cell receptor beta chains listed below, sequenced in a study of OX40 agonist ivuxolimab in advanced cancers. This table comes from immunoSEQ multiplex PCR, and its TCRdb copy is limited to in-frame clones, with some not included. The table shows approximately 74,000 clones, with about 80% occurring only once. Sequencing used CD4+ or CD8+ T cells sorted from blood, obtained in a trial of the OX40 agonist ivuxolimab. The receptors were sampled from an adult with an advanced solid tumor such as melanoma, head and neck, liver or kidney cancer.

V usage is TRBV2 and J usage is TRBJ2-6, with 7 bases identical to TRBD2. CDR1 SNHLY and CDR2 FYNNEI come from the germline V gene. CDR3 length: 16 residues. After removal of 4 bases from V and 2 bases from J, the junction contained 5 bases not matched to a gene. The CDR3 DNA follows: TGTGCCAGCAGTGTGAGCGGGGCCCCTGGGGCCAACGTCCTGACTTTC. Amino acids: CASSVSGAPGANVLTF.

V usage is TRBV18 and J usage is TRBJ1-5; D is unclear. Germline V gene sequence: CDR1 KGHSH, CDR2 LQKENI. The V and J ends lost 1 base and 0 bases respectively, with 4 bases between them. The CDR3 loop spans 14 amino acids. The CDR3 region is CASSPQASNQPQHF. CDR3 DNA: TGTGCCAGCTCACCACAGGCTAGCAATCAGCCCCAGCATTTT.

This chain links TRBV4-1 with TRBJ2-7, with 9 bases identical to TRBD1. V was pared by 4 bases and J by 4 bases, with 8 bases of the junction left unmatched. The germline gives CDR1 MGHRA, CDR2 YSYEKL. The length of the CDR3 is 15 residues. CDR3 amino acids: CASSPIGDREYEQYF. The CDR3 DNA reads TGCGCCAGCAGCCCGATTGGGGACAGGGAGTACGAGCAGTACTTC.

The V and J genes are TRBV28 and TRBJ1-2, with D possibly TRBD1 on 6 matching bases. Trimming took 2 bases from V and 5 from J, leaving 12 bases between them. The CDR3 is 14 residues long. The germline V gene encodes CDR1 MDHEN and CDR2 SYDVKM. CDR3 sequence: CASSLTRGGYGYTF. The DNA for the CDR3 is TGTGCCAGCAGTTTAACCAGGGGAGGATATGGCTACACCTTC.

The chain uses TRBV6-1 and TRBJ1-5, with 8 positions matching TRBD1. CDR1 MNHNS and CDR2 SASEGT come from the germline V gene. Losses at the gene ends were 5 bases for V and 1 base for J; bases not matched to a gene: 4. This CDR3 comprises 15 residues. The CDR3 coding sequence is TGTGCCAGCAGTAAGGACAGGGCGAGCAATCAGCCCCAGCATTTT. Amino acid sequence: CASSKDRASNQPQHF.

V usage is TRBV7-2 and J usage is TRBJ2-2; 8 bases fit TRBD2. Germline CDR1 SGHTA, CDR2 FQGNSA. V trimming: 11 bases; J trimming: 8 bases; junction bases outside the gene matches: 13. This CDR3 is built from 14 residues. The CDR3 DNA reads TGTGCCGCGAGTTCGGGGCTAGCGGGTGGGGAGCTGTTTTTT. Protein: CAASSGLAGGELFF.

CDR3 DNA: TGCGCCAGCACTACAGGGACTAGCGGAAGCACAGATACGCAGTATTTT. It is translated as CASTTGTSGSTDTQYF. The rearrangement links TRBV5-1 to TRBJ2-3; 11 nucleotides align to TRBD2. V trimming: 6 bases; J trimming: 0 bases; junction bases outside the gene matches: 6. Germline values: CDR1 SGHRS, CDR2 YFSETQ. This CDR3 region has 16 residues.

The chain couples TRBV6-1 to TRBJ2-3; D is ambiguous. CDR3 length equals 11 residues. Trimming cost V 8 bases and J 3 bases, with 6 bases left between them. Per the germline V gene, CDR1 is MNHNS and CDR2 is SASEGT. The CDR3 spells CASGRTDTQYF. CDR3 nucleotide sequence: TGTGCCAGCGGACGAACAGATACGCAGTATTTT.

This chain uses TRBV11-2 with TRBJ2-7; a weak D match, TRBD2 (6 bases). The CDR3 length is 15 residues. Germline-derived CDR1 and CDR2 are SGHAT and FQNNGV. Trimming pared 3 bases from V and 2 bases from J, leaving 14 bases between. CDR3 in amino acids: CASSFNSGGPYEQYF. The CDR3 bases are TGTGCCAGCAGCTTCAATAGCGGAGGCCCCTACGAGCAGTACTTC.

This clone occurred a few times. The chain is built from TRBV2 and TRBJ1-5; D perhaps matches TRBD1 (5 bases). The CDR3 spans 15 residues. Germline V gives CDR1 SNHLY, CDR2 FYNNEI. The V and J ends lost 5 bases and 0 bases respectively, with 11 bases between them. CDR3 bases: TGTGCCAGCAGTCGCCAGGGTTATAGCAATCAGCCCCAGCATTTT. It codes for CASSRQGYSNQPQHF.

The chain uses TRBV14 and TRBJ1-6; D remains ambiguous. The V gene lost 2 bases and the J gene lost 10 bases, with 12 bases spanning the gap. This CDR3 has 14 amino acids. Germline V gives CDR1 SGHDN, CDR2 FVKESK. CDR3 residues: CASSQKRQGSPLHF. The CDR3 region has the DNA TGTGCCAGCAGCCAAAAAAGACAAGGATCACCCCTCCACTTT.

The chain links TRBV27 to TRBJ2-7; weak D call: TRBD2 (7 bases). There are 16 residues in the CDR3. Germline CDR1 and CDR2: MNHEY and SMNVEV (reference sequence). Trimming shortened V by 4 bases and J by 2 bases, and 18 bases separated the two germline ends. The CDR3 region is CASSSRGGGSAYEQYF. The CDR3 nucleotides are TGTGCCAGCAGTTCGCGAGGGGGAGGGTCGGCCTACGAGCAGTACTTC.

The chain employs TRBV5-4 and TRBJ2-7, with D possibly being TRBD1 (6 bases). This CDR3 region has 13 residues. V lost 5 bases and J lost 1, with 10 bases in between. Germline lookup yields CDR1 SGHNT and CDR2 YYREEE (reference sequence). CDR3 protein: CASSRDTSYEQYF. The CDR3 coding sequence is TGTGCCAGCAGTCGGGACACTTCCTACGAGCAGTACTTC.

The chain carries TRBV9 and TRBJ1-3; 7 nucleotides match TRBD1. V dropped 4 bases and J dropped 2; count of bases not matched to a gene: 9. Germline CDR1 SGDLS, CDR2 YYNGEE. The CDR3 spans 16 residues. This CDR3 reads CASSTRQGIPGNTIYF. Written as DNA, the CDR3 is TGTGCCAGCAGCACCCGACAGGGAATCCCTGGAAACACCATATATTTT. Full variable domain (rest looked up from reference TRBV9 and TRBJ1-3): DSGVTQTPKHLITATGQRVTLRCSPRSGDLSVYWYQQSLDQGLQFLIQYYNGEERAKGNILERFSAQQFPDLHSELNLSSLELGDSALYFCASSTRQGIPGNTIYFGEGSWLTVV.